This TCR beta chain was observed in a study of T-cell memory formation after mild COVID-19. Turning to the study itself: TCR clusters mostly belonged to single donors.

Findings and caveats of the study: Clones that got smaller from day 15 to 85 had even CD4/CD8, while clones growing later tipped toward CD4+. In pre-infection memory, a portion of responding clones appeared, which suggested that cross-reactive memory joined.

The length of the CDR3 is 13 residues. Trimming took off 5 bases at V and 2 bases at J, with 12 bases between the two ends. Germline values: CDR1 DFQATT, CDR2 SNEGSKA (reference sequence). This clonotype was seen only a few times. Antigen unknown. TCRalpha and TCRbeta libraries used 5'RACE with constant-segment primers and UMIs. TCRdb ran MiXCR on the 5' RACE reads and lists one entry per CDR3 protein. Counted here are about 470,000 distinct CDR3 sequences, about 23% occurring once; the ten biggest clones make up around 13%. The chain links TRBV20-1 to TRBJ1-1; D is unclear. This TCR was sampled from an adult woman who had mild COVID-19 (a few samples of this study predate the infection). Cell type and time point are not known. Sequencing was carried out using PBMCs or a T cell subset sorted from them (not recorded which). The CDR3 loop is CSAYRTDNTEAFF. For the CDR3, the DNA is TGCAGTGCTTACCGTACCGATAACACTGAAGCTTTCTTT.